The 20 T cell receptor beta chains below come from one sample, sequenced in a study of T cell repertoires in cytomegalovirus infection. One entry per CDR3 protein results from TCRdb running MiXCR on the reads. The sample lists hundreds of thousands of distinct CDR3 sequences; less than 40% were seen once. Specimen: PBMCs. These receptors were obtained from a human donor in good health (CMV status not recorded). Some clones in this sample may be carry-over from other donors' samples.

The chain links TRBV20-1 to TRBJ1-5, with D perhaps TRBD1 (5 bases). The CDR3 sequence is 15 residues long. V dropped 5 bases and J dropped 6 bases, with 20 bases sitting between them. Germline values: CDR1 DFQATT, CDR2 SNEGSKA (reference sequence). CDR3 sequence: CSAFLGRLPGQPQHF. CDR3 in DNA: TGCAGTGCTTTTTTGGGACGGCTACCAGGTCAGCCCCAGCATTTT.

Notes on this clonotype: Sequence at one end of the junction differs from germline and may be a read error. The chain carries TRBV12-3 or TRBV12-4 and TRBJ1-1; the D is unclear. The CDR3 loop spans 13 amino acids. In nucleotides, the CDR3 is TGTGCCAGCAGCTTAGGACGGAGTGTTCAAGCTTTCTTT. Translated: CASSLGRSVQAFF.

The table lists this clonotype with a few counts. The chain carries TRBV10-3 and TRBJ1-3, with a possible D match to TRBD1 (6 bases). Germline lookup yields CDR1 ENHRY and CDR2 SYGVKD. Trimming shortened V by 6 bases and J by 0 bases, and 12 bases separated the two germline ends. This CDR3 is 15 amino acids long. The CDR3 nucleotides read TGTGCCATCAGGGCCAGGGGAAGCTCTGGAAACACCATATATTTT. This sequence encodes CAIRARGSSGNTIYF.

The chain combines TRBV28 with TRBJ1-1; D gene uncertain. The ends were cut back, 2 bases at V and 1 base at J, with 14 bases in the middle. Germline assignment: CDR1 MDHEN and CDR2 SYDVKM. The CDR3 has 16 amino acids. The chain's CDR3 is CASSLQDPGANTEAFF. CDR3 DNA sequence: TGTGCCAGCAGTTTACAAGATCCAGGCGCGAACACTGAAGCTTTCTTT.

This clonotype has a single count. The chain links TRBV27 to TRBJ1-6; TRBD1 is a possible D gene (6 bases). The V end lost 6 bases, the J end lost 0 bases, and 18 bases lay between the germline ends. The CDR3 is 18 amino acids. Germline loops: CDR1 MNHEY, CDR2 SMNVEV (reference sequence). CDR3 loop: CASSGGERGSSYNSPLHF. CDR3 nucleotides: TGTGCCAGCAGCGGGGGCGAGAGGGGAAGCTCCTATAATTCACCCCTCCACTTT.

This clonotype was counted between two and nine times. This chain connects TRBV7-2 to TRBJ1-1, with 7 bases identical to TRBD1. J gave up 5 bases and V 5 bases, and 8 bases lay outside the gene matches. Germline loops: CDR1 SGHTA, CDR2 FQGNSA. CDR3 size: 14 residues. CDR3 sequence (DNA): TGTGCCAGCAGCCCACAGGGGCTGGGGACTGAAGCTTTCTTT. This encodes CASSPQGLGTEAFF.

V and J are TRBV5-1 and TRBJ2-7; 7 nucleotides align to TRBD1. This CDR3 contains 13 residues. Germline V gene sequence: CDR1 SGHRS, CDR2 YFSETQ. With 0 bases clipped from V and 9 bases from J, the junction kept 6 bases outside the gene matches. The DNA of the CDR3 is TGCGCCAGCAGCTTGGAGACAGGGACCTGGCAGTACTTC. Translating gives CASSLETGTWQYF.

The J gene is TRBJ2-7, the V gene TRBV20-1, with D uncertain. The germline V gene encodes CDR1 DFQATT and CDR2 SNEGSKA (reference sequence). This CDR3 is built from 17 residues. The V gene lost 5 bases and the J gene lost 2 bases, with 25 bases spanning the gap. The CDR3 region has the DNA TGCAGTGCTGAGGCCGTCCTCTTAGAAGGGATTCCCTACGAGCAGTACTTC. It yields the protein CSAEAVLLEGIPYEQYF.

This clonotype occurred many times. The chain carries TRBV7-2 and TRBJ2-2, with D unclear. CDR3 length: 13 amino acids. The V end was cut by 3 bases, the J end by 3 bases, with 5 bases between. Germline CDR1 and CDR2: SGHTA and FQGNSA. The CDR3 DNA follows: TGTGCCAGCAGCTTTCGGGACACCGGGGAGCTGTTTTTT. This translates into CASSFRDTGELFF.

Only a few counts were recorded for this clonotype. The chain carries TRBV28 and TRBJ1-4; perhaps TRBD1 as D (6 bases). The germline V and J ends were trimmed by 5 bases and 3 bases, with 13 bases remaining between them. This CDR3 is 15 amino acids long. Germline CDR1 is MDHEN and CDR2 is SYDVKM. In DNA form, the CDR3 reads TGTGCCAGCAGTGAGGCAGGGGCTGCTAATGAAAAACTGTTTTTT. Residues: CASSEAGAANEKLFF.

On this clonotype itself: At one of its ends the junction is not consistent with the germline gene, which may arise from a read error. The chain has TRBV9 and TRBJ2-3; TRBD2 matches at 11 bases. The CDR3 sequence is 14 residues long. Germline assignment: CDR1 SGDLS and CDR2 YYNGEE. As DNA, the CDR3 is TGTTCCAGCAGCGCGGGACTAGCGGTGGATACGCAGTATTTT. Its protein is CSSSAGLAVDTQYF.

The rearrangement joins TRBV12-5 to TRBJ2-1, with TRBD2 identical over 10 bases. This CDR3 has 14 residues. Germline-derived CDR1 and CDR2 are LGHNT and FRNRAP. V was pared by 7 bases and J by 5 bases, with 5 bases of the junction left unmatched. Written as DNA, the CDR3 is TGTGCTAGTGTTCGAGCGGGGGGGAACAATGAGCAGTTCTTC. Amino acid sequence: CASVRAGGNNEQFF.

This clonotype has a count of ten or more. The J gene is TRBJ2-5, the V gene TRBV12-3 or TRBV12-4, with D perhaps TRBD1 (5 bases). Trimming pared 1 base from V and 5 bases from J, leaving 8 bases between. The CDR3 runs 13 residues. As DNA, the CDR3 is TGTGCCAGCAGTTTAGGTGGGGCCGAGACCCAGTACTTC. The encoded protein is CASSLGGAETQYF.

In this sample, this clonotype turned up a few times. The chain joins TRBV5-6 to TRBJ1-2; D uncertain. The ends were cut back, 1 base at V and 6 bases at J, with 7 bases in the middle. The CDR3 sequence is 12 residues long. Germline assignment: CDR1 SGHDT and CDR2 YYEEEE. The CDR3 DNA reads as TGTGCCAGCAGCTTGAGCGGACATGGCTACACCTTC. It codes for CASSLSGHGYTF.

The rearrangement uses TRBV7-9 and TRBJ1-1; no clear D gene. V was shortened by 6 bases and J by 1 base, with 12 bases between the two germline ends. Germline assignment: CDR1 SEHNR and CDR2 FQNEAQ (reference sequence). The CDR3 is 14 residues long. The CDR3 protein is CASSPTQENTEAFF. The CDR3 bases are TGTGCCAGCAGTCCCACGCAGGAGAACACTGAAGCTTTCTTT.

This chain joins TRBV7-9 and TRBJ2-7; 7 bases map to TRBD1. V lost 6 bases and J lost 5; bases outside the gene matches: 10. The V gene's germline CDR1 is SEHNR and CDR2 FQNEAQ (reference sequence). This CDR3 contains 14 residues. The CDR3 here is CASRPDRARDEQYF. CDR3 DNA: TGTGCCAGCAGACCCGACAGGGCGAGGGACGAGCAGTACTTC.

This clonotype was seen a handful of times. Here the CDR3 reads CASQLGVASRIHNEQFF. CDR3 bases: TGTGCCAGCCAACTAGGGGTGGCTAGCAGGATTCACAATGAGCAGTTCTTC. The chain couples TRBV28 to TRBJ2-1; D assignment may be TRBD1 or TRBD2 (5 bases each). The CDR3 is 17 residues long. The germline CDR1 and CDR2 sequences are MDHEN and SYDVKM. Trimming removed 8 bases at V and 5 bases at J, with 25 bases between.

This chain connects TRBV11-2 to TRBJ2-2; D is unclear. V was cut by 5 bases and J by 5 bases, with 18 bases left in between. The CDR3 runs 16 residues. Germline assignment: CDR1 SGHAT and CDR2 FQNNGV. In DNA form, the CDR3 reads TGTGCCAGCAGCGGGCGCGGCCCTCATCCGACCGGGGAGCTGTTTTTT. Translation gives CASSGRGPHPTGELFF.

A few counts support this clonotype. The genes are TRBV6-1 and TRBJ2-7; 11 bases are a match to TRBD1. After removal of 6 bases from V and 2 bases from J, the junction contained 12 bases not matched to a gene. The CDR3 is 17 amino acids. CDR1 and CDR2 from the germline V gene are MNHNS and SASEGT. The CDR3: CASRMGQGGLLAYEQYF. CDR3 sequence (DNA): TGTGCCAGCAGGATGGGACAGGGGGGACTACTTGCCTACGAGCAGTACTTC.

The chain employs TRBV27 and TRBJ1-6; 9 bases match TRBD1. V was pared by 2 bases and J by 7 bases, with 6 bases of the junction left unmatched. CDR1 is MNHEY, CDR2 SMNVEV, per germline (reference sequence). The CDR3 length is 16 residues. DNA for the CDR3: TGTGCCAGCAGTTTACCCGGGACAGGGTTCAATTCACCCCTCCACTTT. Protein: CASSLPGTGFNSPLHF.